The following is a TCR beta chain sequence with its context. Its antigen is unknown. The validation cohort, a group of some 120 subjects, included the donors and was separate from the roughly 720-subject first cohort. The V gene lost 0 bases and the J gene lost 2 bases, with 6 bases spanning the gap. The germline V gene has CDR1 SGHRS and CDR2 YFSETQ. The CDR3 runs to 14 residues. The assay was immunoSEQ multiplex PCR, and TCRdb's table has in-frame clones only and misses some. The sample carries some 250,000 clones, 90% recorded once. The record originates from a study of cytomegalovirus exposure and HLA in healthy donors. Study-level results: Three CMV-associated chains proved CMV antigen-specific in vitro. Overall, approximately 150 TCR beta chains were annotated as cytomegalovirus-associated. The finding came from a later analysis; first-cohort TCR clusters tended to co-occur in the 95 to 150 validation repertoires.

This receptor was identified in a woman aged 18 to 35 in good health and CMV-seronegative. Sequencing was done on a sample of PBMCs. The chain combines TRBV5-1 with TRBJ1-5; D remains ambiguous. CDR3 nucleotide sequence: TGCGCCAGCAGCTTGGACGGAGGCAATCAGCCCCAGCATTTT. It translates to CASSLDGGNQPQHF.